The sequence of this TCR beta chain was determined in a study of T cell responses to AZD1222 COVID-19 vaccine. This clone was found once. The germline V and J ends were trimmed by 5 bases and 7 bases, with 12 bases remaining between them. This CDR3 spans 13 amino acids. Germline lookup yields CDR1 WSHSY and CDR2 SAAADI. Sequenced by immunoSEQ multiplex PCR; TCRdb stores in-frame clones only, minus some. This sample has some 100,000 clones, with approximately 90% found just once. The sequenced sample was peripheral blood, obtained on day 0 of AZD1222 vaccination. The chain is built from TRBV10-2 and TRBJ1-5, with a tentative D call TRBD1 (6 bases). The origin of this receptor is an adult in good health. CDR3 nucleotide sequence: TGCGCCAGCAGTACTTCTGGGGGCCAGCCCCAGCATTTT. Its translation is CASSTSGGQPQHF.